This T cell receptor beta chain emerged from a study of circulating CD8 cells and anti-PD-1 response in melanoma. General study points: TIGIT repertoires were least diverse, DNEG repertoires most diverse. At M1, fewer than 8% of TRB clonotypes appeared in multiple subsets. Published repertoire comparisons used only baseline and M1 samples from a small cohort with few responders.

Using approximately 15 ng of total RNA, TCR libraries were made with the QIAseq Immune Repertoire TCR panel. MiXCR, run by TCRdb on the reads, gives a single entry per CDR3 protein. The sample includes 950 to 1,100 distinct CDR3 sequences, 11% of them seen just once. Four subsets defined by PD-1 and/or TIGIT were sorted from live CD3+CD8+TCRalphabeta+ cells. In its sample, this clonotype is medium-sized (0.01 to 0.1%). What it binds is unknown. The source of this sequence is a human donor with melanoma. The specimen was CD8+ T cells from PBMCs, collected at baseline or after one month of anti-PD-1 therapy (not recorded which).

CDR3 in amino acids: CASRGLMNTEAFF. The CDR3 nucleotides are TGTGCCAGCAGGGGACTTATGAACACTGAAGCTTTCTTT. This sequence joins TRBV5-6 and TRBJ1-1; D perhaps matches TRBD1 (5 bases). This CDR3 has 13 amino acids. V was clipped by 5 bases and J by 0 bases, with 8 bases between them. The germline CDR1 and CDR2 sequences are SGHDT and YYEEEE.